This T cell receptor beta chain was found in a study of blood T cell repertoires in COVID-19. Profiled with immunoSEQ multiplex PCR; TCRdb holds only in-frame clones, not every one. Seen here are fewer than 250,000 clones, under 90% observed once, and the top ten hold approximately 4%. Sequenced material: PBMCs or T cells enriched from blood (not recorded which). This TCR derives from a woman aged 40 to 55 who had been exposed to COVID-19.

The CDR3 loop is CASRKTGTGANVLTF. The CDR3 region has the DNA TGCGCCAGCAGGAAGACAGGGACTGGGGCCAACGTCCTGACTTTC. This chain connects TRBV5-1 to TRBJ2-6; 7 positions match TRBD1. The CDR3 is 15 amino acids. The V segment lost 5 bases and the J segment 2 bases; nucleotides outside the gene matches: 4. CDR1 is SGHRS, CDR2 YFSETQ, per germline.